This is a list of T cell receptor beta chains from one sample in a study of early T cells in non-severe SARS-CoV-2 infection. TCRdb redid the calling of the 5' RACE reads with MiXCR, one entry per CDR3 protein. This table holds around 50,000 distinct CDR3 sequences, 9.5% to 15% found once. The sample taken for sequencing was whole blood. All receptors derive from an adult who was a healthcare worker with PCR-confirmed SARS-CoV-2 infection or an uninfected control (not recorded which). The CDR3 runs from the conserved cysteine through the conserved F or W.

V: TRBV20-1
length: 14
J: TRBJ2-7
CDR3: CSAARRDETYEQYF

V: TRBV5-5
length: 11
J: TRBJ2-1
CDR3: CASSSEARQFF

V: TRBV27
length: 14
J: TRBJ2-2
CDR3: CASSLREGHGELFF

V: TRBV28
length: 16
J: TRBJ2-2
CDR3: CASNLMGTGNTGELFF

V: TRBV29-1
length: 13
J: TRBJ2-1
CDR3: CSAFLAGVNEQFF

V: TRBV29-1
length: 16
J: TRBJ2-3
CDR3: CSVEDDSGSGTDTQYF

V: TRBV5-1
length: 15
J: TRBJ2-2
CDR3: CASGRGLAKTGELFF

V: TRBV7-8
length: 16
J: TRBJ2-3
CDR3: CASSRPSGRALDTQYF

V: TRBV7-9
length: 11
J: TRBJ1-2
CDR3: CASHSNYGYTF

V: TRBV27
length: 14
J: TRBJ2-3
CDR3: CASSIWDSGETQYF

V: TRBV7-9
length: 14
J: TRBJ2-7
CDR3: CASILSGSPHEQYF

V: TRBV28
length: 14
J: TRBJ2-3
CDR3: CASTLTGTTDTQYF

V: TRBV2
length: 13
J: TRBJ2-7
CDR3: CAQHRDRAHEQYF

V: TRBV7-9
length: 12
J: TRBJ2-7
CDR3: CASTVGQGEQYF

V: TRBV2
length: 15
J: TRBJ1-1
CDR3: CASNPGTGPVTEAFF

V: TRBV4-1
length: 16
J: TRBJ2-7
CDR3: CASSQASGKSSYEQYF

V: TRBV5-8
length: 15
J: TRBJ2-3
CDR3: CASSLGVRGPDTQYF

V: TRBV5-1
length: 13
J: TRBJ1-6
CDR3: CASSLKLDSPLHF

V: TRBV5-6
length: 17
J: TRBJ1-3
CDR3: CASRARHGTSSGNTIYF

V: TRBV29-1
length: 13
J: TRBJ2-3
CDR3: CSVEVGSGDTQYF

V: TRBV18
length: 17
J: TRBJ2-1
CDR3: CASSPGEGLAGNNEQFF

V: TRBV28
length: 14
J: TRBJ2-5
CDR3: CASWTSGIRETQYF

V: TRBV10-1
length: 16
J: TRBJ2-5
CDR3: CASTFYGTKNQETQYF

V: TRBV4-1
length: 14
J: TRBJ2-1
CDR3: CASSQDHGSDEQFF

V: TRBV18
length: 14
J: TRBJ2-1
CDR3: CASSPAGLGNEQFF

V: TRBV7-9
length: 14
J: TRBJ2-7
CDR3: CASSWVQGSDEQYF

V: TRBV14
length: 19
J: TRBJ1-1
CDR3: CASSQAPRYSGHLNTEAFF

V: TRBV20-1
length: 11
J: TRBJ2-7
CDR3: CSAGISYEQYF

V: TRBV7-9
length: 16
J: TRBJ1-4
CDR3: CASSPARQGKYEKLFF

V: TRBV19
length: 12
J: TRBJ1-2
CDR3: CASRTELYGYTF

V: TRBV11-2
length: 13
J: TRBJ2-1
CDR3: CASSETLSNEQFF

V: TRBV13
length: 14
J: TRBJ2-1
CDR3: CASSLGTSSNEQFF

V: TRBV29-1
length: 15
J: TRBJ2-5
CDR3: CSVGGAGGPPETQYF

V: TRBV4-1
length: 14
J: TRBJ2-2
CDR3: CASSHSEYTGELFF

V: TRBV9
length: 16
J: TRBJ2-1
CDR3: CASSAAGTRLYGEQFF

V: TRBV2
length: 12
J: TRBJ1-2
CDR3: CASRSDSYGYTF

V: TRBV18
length: 16
J: TRBJ2-1
CDR3: CASSPINRMRVNEQFF